This T cell receptor (beta chain) was obtained from a study of shared clonotypes between healthy human individuals. Study-wide points: For sorted subsets, rarefaction showed incomplete sequencing despite large depth. The study drew on few donors, limiting represented genetic and exposure-history diversity.

Germline-derived CDR1 and CDR2 are SEHNR and FQNEAQ (reference sequence). The CDR3 runs to 13 residues. With respect to this clone: What it recognizes is unknown. A junction boundary mismatches the germline segment, possibly from a read error.

The assay was immunoSEQ multiplex PCR, and TCRdb's table has in-frame clones only and misses some. The repertoire holds about 2.4 million clones, with 85% to 95% as singletons. The chain couples TRBV7-9 to TRBJ2-2, with a weak D call TRBD2 (6 bases). The receptor was isolated from a man aged 18 to 30 in good health. The sample taken for sequencing was naive CD4+ T cells sorted from blood. As to subset: CD45RA+ positively selected. The CDR3 DNA is TGTGCCAGCAGCTTAGGGGACGCCGGGGGGCTGTTTTTT. Its translation is CASSLGDAGGLFF.